The clone carrying this T cell receptor (beta chain) was picked up many times. The antigen is undetermined. The read ends 3 residues before the CDR3 terminus; that terminus is restored from the germline J gene. The data are from a study of T cell clonality in common variable immunodeficiency. Caucasian heritage predominated among both patients and controls. Heparinized whole blood, roughly 5 to 9 ml, came from each donor. Regarding the study as a whole: Common variable immunodeficiency TCR beta sequences reportedly had fewer deletions and N-nucleotide insertions.

CVID and control samples used equivalent genomic DNA input. Sequencing used immunoSEQ multiplex PCR; TCRdb keeps in-frame clones, though not all of them. Sampling found over 35,000 clones, none seen once. The germline V gene encodes CDR1 SGHNT and CDR2 YENEEA. The CDR3 is 15 residues long. The V gene lost 0 bases and the J gene lost 5 bases, with 12 bases spanning the gap. This sequence joins TRBV11-3 and TRBJ2-3, with a possible D match to TRBD2 (6 bases). Sequencing input: peripheral blood mononuclear cells. This TCR came from a person aged 18 to 75 in good health. CDR3 region: CASSLDGDSGDTQYF. The part of the CDR3 DNA that was read is TGTGCCAGCAGCTTAGATGGTGATAGCGGAGATACG. Filled out from reference TRBV11-3 and TRBJ2-3, the complete variable domain reads EAGVVQSPRYKIIEKKQPVAFWCNPISGHNTLYWYLQNLGQGPELLIRYENEEAVDDSQLPKDRFSAERLKGVDSTLKIQPAELGDSAVYLCASSLDGDSGDTQYFGPGTRLTVL.